A single sample is the source of the 8 T cell receptor beta chains below, sequenced in a study of cytomegalovirus exposure and HLA in healthy donors. Vbeta (60) and Jbeta (13) primers were used in the PCR. TCRdb's table, derived via immunoSEQ multiplex PCR, lists solely in-frame clones and lacks some. Among some 150,000 clones listed, around 79% were seen once. The sequenced sample was PBMCs. The receptors stem from a man younger than 35 in good health and CMV-seronegative.

In its sample, this clone was seen once. The rearrangement links TRBV5-6 to TRBJ2-7; D gene uncertain. V was cut by 1 base and J by 2 bases, with 10 bases left in between. The CDR3 consists of 14 residues. Germline V gene lookup returns CDR1 SGHDT and CDR2 YYEEEE. The CDR3 DNA reads TGTGCCAGCAGCTTGTTACAGAGTACCTACGAGCAGTACGTC. Its protein product is CASSLLQSTYEQYV.

V is TRBV12-5 and J is TRBJ1-1; TRBD1 matches at 8 bases. Germline assignment: CDR1 LGHNT and CDR2 FRNRAP. This CDR3 has 14 amino acids. The V segment lost 7 bases and the J segment 3 bases; nucleotides outside the gene matches: 7. The CDR3 DNA reads as TGTGCTAGTGCCCCAGGGGGCCGTCACACTGAAGCTTTCTTT. As protein: CASAPGGRHTEAFF.

The V and J genes are TRBV9 and TRBJ2-1; 13 bases are a match to TRBD2. The CDR3 runs to 17 residues. The V and J ends lost 2 bases and 3 bases, in that order; junction bases with no gene match: 5. The germline V gene encodes CDR1 SGDLS and CDR2 YYNGEE. The CDR3 here is CASSVRGLAGRYNEQFF. The CDR3 DNA reads TGTGCCAGCAGCGTCCGGGGACTAGCGGGACGCTACAATGAGCAGTTCTTC.

This clone was detected only a few times. This rearrangement joins TRBV7-8 to TRBJ2-7, with 9 bases lining up with TRBD1. Germline lookup yields CDR1 SGHVS and CDR2 FQNEAQ. The CDR3 has 16 amino acids. V dropped 2 bases and J dropped 0; count of bases not matched to a gene: 5. In DNA form, the CDR3 reads TGTGCCAGCAGCTTACCCGGGACAGGGTTCTCCTACGAGCAGTACTTC. Its protein product is CASSLPGTGFSYEQYF.

The rearrangement joins TRBV7-9 to TRBJ2-5; TRBD1 is a possible D gene (6 bases). Between the trimmed V and J ends, which lost 6 bases and 5 bases, there was a span of 16 bases. Germline V gives CDR1 SEHNR, CDR2 FQNEAQ (reference sequence). The CDR3 covers 14 residues. The DNA of the CDR3 is TGTGCCAGCAGTTCTAGGGGGAATCGGGAGACCCAGTACTTC. It specifies CASSSRGNRETQYF.

The genes are TRBV6-1 and TRBJ1-2; the match to TRBD1 covers 8 bases. The CDR3 spans 14 residues. CDR1 is MNHNS, CDR2 SASEGT, per germline. With V trimmed by 7 bases and J by 5 bases, 9 bases remained unmatched. The CDR3 bases are TGTGCCAGCATAGACAGGGGATCATGGTATGGCTACACCTTC. Translating gives CASIDRGSWYGYTF.

The V gene is TRBV5-1, the J gene TRBJ1-1, with TRBD1 identical over 8 bases. CDR3 length equals 15 residues. With V trimmed by 5 bases and J by 8 bases, 14 bases remained unmatched. The germline CDR1 and CDR2 sequences are SGHRS and YFSETQ. This CDR3 is CASRRTGSKSLEAFF. The CDR3 DNA follows: TGCGCCAGCAGGAGGACAGGGTCAAAATCCCTGGAAGCTTTCTTT.

The chain uses TRBV5-4 and TRBJ2-2; a possible D gene is TRBD1 (6 bases). The CDR3 consists of 16 residues. In germline, CDR1 is SGHNT, CDR2 YYREEE (reference sequence). Trimming pared 3 bases from V and 2 bases from J, leaving 14 bases between. For the CDR3, the DNA is TGTGCCAGCAGCTCCCCGGGACAAATAAACACCGGGGAGCTGTTTTTT. Amino acid sequence: CASSSPGQINTGELFF.